Listed here are 21 T cell receptor beta chains from one sample, sequenced in a study of T cell changes during pregnancy in multiple sclerosis. This table comes from immunoSEQ multiplex PCR, and its TCRdb copy is limited to in-frame clones, with some not included. This sample has approximately 66,000 clones, with 85% to 95% found just once. The sample here was peripheral blood, taken in the third trimester of pregnancy. The receptor source for this set is a female donor in good health, enrolled as a control in a pregnancy study.

V gene TRBV27 combines with J gene TRBJ2-5; D is perhaps TRBD1 (5 bases). The CDR3 has 15 residues. V shed 2 bases and J shed 5 bases, with 15 bases lying between them. CDR1 and CDR2 (germline): MNHEY, SMNVEV (reference sequence). In DNA form, the CDR3 reads TGTGCCAGCAGTTTAGGTGCAAGGGGCGGTGAGACCCAGTACTTC. Protein product: CASSLGARGGETQYF.

V gene TRBV6-8 combines with J gene TRBJ1-5, with a possible D match to TRBD1 (5 bases). V lost 3 bases and J 4 bases, leaving 19 bases between the germline ends. Germline CDR1 and CDR2: MNHGY and SAAAGT. This CDR3 spans 17 amino acids. CDR3 nucleotide sequence: TGTGCCAGCAGTTATGGGGATACCGGGACTAAGAATCAGCCCCAGCATTTT. Its translation: CASSYGDTGTKNQPQHF.

The rearrangement uses TRBV19 and TRBJ1-3, with 8 bases lining up with TRBD1. Trimming cost V 7 bases and J 6 bases; bases outside gene matches: 26. This CDR3 comprises 20 residues. Germline CDR1 reads LNHDA; CDR2 reads SQIVND (reference sequence). The CDR3 DNA reads TGTGCCAGTAAACGGATGGGTGGGACAGGTACGAAGACGGCATTAAACACCATATATTTT. Translated: CASKRMGGTGTKTALNTIYF.

This chain connects TRBV4-1 to TRBJ2-3; 9 positions agree with TRBD2. The CDR3 is 18 amino acids. Germline V lookup: CDR1 MGHRA, CDR2 YSYEKL. After removal of 0 bases from V and 6 bases from J, the junction contained 13 bases not matched to a gene. This CDR3 reads CASSQDPRLAETGDTQYF. CDR3 sequence (DNA): TGCGCCAGCAGCCAAGACCCCCGACTAGCGGAAACCGGGGATACGCAGTATTTT.

The chain carries TRBV9 and TRBJ2-3; 11 positions match TRBD2. The ends lost 5 bases at V and 0 bases at J; junction bases unmatched: 5. There are 16 residues in the CDR3. The germline V gene encodes CDR1 SGDLS and CDR2 YYNGEE. DNA of the CDR3: TGTGCCAGCAGGGAGGGGACTAGCGGTAGCACAGATACGCAGTATTTT. Translation gives CASREGTSGSTDTQYF.

The rearrangement uses TRBV6-4 and TRBJ1-5, with 7 bases aligning to TRBD1. V trimming: 3 bases; J trimming: 3 bases; junction bases outside the gene matches: 2. Germline CDR1 reads MRHNA; CDR2 reads SNTAGT. The CDR3 covers 14 residues. CDR3 nucleotide sequence: TGTGCCAGCAGTGATGGGACAGACAATCAGCCCCAGCATTTT. Translated: CASSDGTDNQPQHF.

This clone was picked up a small number of times. The J gene is TRBJ1-1, the V gene TRBV19, with unresolved D. This CDR3 has 10 residues. The V and J ends lost 7 bases and 8 bases respectively, with 8 bases between them. Germline-derived CDR1 and CDR2 are LNHDA and SQIVND (reference sequence). The CDR3 loop is CASKLDEAFF. The CDR3, as DNA: TGTGCCAGTAAACTAGACGAAGCTTTCTTT.

V is TRBV29-1 and J is TRBJ2-7; D may be TRBD1 (5 bases). Trimming took off 7 bases at V and 3 bases at J, with 13 bases between the two ends. CDR3 length: 12 amino acids. Germline values: CDR1 SQVTM, CDR2 ANQGSEA. CDR3 in amino acids: CSARSQGYEQYF. For the CDR3, the DNA is TGCAGCGCCCGATCTCAGGGCTACGAGCAGTACTTC.

This clone has only a few counts. The genes are TRBV19 and TRBJ1-1; D remains ambiguous. CDR1 is LNHDA, CDR2 SQIVND, per germline (reference sequence). The length of the CDR3 is 12 residues. V was trimmed by 10 bases and J by 7 bases, leaving 16 bases between them. CDR3: CAIQREEFEAFF. The CDR3 DNA sequence: TGTGCCATCCAAAGGGAGGAATTTGAAGCTTTCTTT.

CDR3 protein: CASSSGLAYNEQFF. The CDR3 DNA follows: TGTGCCAGTAGTTCGGGACTAGCGTACAATGAGCAGTTCTTC. The chain employs TRBV19 and TRBJ2-1, with 10 bases identical to TRBD2. Germline V CDR1 and CDR2: LNHDA, SQIVND (reference sequence). V was pared by 5 bases and J by 4 bases, with 2 bases of the junction left unmatched. CDR3 length: 14 amino acids.

The V and J genes are TRBV7-9 and TRBJ2-1; 10 nucleotides match TRBD2. The CDR3 has 15 residues. The V gene's germline CDR1 is SEHNR and CDR2 FQNEAQ (reference sequence). The junction had 12 bases not matched to a gene; V was cut back by 6 bases and J by 10 bases. CDR3 bases: TGTGCCAGCAGTCGGTCCCTAGCGGGAGCTCTGGAGCAGTTCTTC. Protein: CASSRSLAGALEQFF. Based on the CDR3 plus reference TRBV7-9 and TRBJ2-1, the full variable domain is DTGVSQNPRHKITKRGQNVTFRCDPISEHNRLYWYRQTLGQGPEFLTYFQNEAQLEKSRLLSDRFSAERPKGSFSTLEIQRTEQGDSAMYLCASSRSLAGALEQFFGPGTRLTVL.

The chain uses TRBV19 and TRBJ2-7; 8 nucleotides match TRBD1. The CDR3 is 15 amino acids. Germline CDR1 reads LNHDA; CDR2 reads SQIVND (reference sequence). The junction had 7 bases not matched to a gene; V was cut back by 3 bases and J by 3 bases. The CDR3 DNA follows: TGTGCCAGTAGTATTCCCGGGACAGGAAACTACGAGCAGTACTTC. Protein product: CASSIPGTGNYEQYF.

This clone was seen only once. V usage is TRBV18 and J usage is TRBJ2-1, with D perhaps TRBD1 (5 bases). Germline CDR1 KGHSH, CDR2 LQKENI. V gave up 1 base and J gave up 0 bases, with 10 bases separating them. This CDR3 region has 16 residues. CDR3 sequence: CASSPRDRNSYNEQFF. The CDR3 nucleotides are TGTGCCAGCTCACCACGCGACAGAAACTCCTACAATGAGCAGTTCTTC.

This rearrangement joins TRBV11-2 to TRBJ1-1, with D unresolved. CDR3 length: 13 amino acids. Between the trimmed V and J ends, which lost 1 base and 4 bases, there was a span of 7 bases. Germline V gene sequence: CDR1 SGHAT, CDR2 FQNNGV. CDR3 sequence: CASSLAHGTEAFF. In DNA, the CDR3 is TGTGCCAGCAGCTTAGCGCACGGCACTGAAGCTTTCTTT.

J is TRBJ1-2 and V is TRBV11-2, with D tentatively TRBD1 (6 bases). Between the trimmed V and J ends, which lost 2 bases and 7 bases, there was a span of 11 bases. The germline V gene encodes CDR1 SGHAT and CDR2 FQNNGV. The CDR3 has 13 residues. CDR3 DNA sequence: TGTGCCAGCAGCTTATGGGAAGGGGGTGGCTACACCTTC. Its protein is CASSLWEGGGYTF.

The rearrangement links TRBV5-6 to TRBJ1-2; D gene ambiguous. The ends were cut back, 0 bases at V and 3 bases at J, with 6 bases in the middle. The CDR3 spans 13 residues. Germline CDR1 and CDR2: SGHDT and YYEEEE. CDR3: CASSLVSDYGYTF. As DNA, the CDR3 is TGTGCCAGCAGCTTGGTTTCGGACTATGGCTACACCTTC.

This clone has a single count. The chain is built from TRBV10-3 and TRBJ2-7; 9 bases are a match to TRBD2. V was pared by 9 bases and J by 0 bases, with 9 bases of the junction left unmatched. CDR3 length: 15 residues. Germline values: CDR1 ENHRY, CDR2 SYGVKD. The CDR3 DNA is TGTGCCATATTACGGATTAGCGGGAGCTCCTACGAGCAGTACTTC. Amino acids: CAILRISGSSYEQYF.

This rearrangement joins TRBV18 to TRBJ1-3; perhaps TRBD1 as D (5 bases). The CDR3 spans 14 residues. Per the germline V gene, CDR1 is KGHSH and CDR2 is LQKENI. V lost 3 bases and J lost 2, with 8 bases in between. The CDR3 region has the DNA TGTGCCAGCTCACCCGGAGGGGCTGGAAACACCATATATTTT. Translated: CASSPGGAGNTIYF.

The chain links TRBV6-5 to TRBJ2-1, with 7 nucleotides matching TRBD2. In germline, CDR1 is MNHEY, CDR2 SVGAGI. The V and J ends lost 2 bases and 5 bases, in that order; junction bases with no gene match: 6. The CDR3 covers 15 residues. CDR3 residues: CASSYGMGGDNEQFF. DNA for the CDR3: TGTGCCAGCAGTTACGGGATGGGAGGGGACAATGAGCAGTTCTTC.

The rearrangement links TRBV7-3 to TRBJ2-2, with TRBD2 matching over 13 bases. CDR3 length equals 17 residues. The V and J ends lost 5 bases and 6 bases, in that order; junction bases with no gene match: 9. Germline loops: CDR1 SGHTA, CDR2 FQGTGA. The CDR3 sequence: CASSTAPLAGGAGELFF. CDR3 nucleotides: TGTGCCAGCAGCACTGCCCCACTAGCGGGGGGGGCCGGGGAGCTGTTTTTT.

The chain uses TRBV20-1 and TRBJ1-2; perhaps TRBD1 as D (5 bases). Germline lookup yields CDR1 DFQATT and CDR2 SNEGSKA (reference sequence). There are 10 residues in the CDR3. DNA of the CDR3: TGCAGCACCGGGGGGACGGGCTACACCTTC. Its protein is CSTGGTGYTF.